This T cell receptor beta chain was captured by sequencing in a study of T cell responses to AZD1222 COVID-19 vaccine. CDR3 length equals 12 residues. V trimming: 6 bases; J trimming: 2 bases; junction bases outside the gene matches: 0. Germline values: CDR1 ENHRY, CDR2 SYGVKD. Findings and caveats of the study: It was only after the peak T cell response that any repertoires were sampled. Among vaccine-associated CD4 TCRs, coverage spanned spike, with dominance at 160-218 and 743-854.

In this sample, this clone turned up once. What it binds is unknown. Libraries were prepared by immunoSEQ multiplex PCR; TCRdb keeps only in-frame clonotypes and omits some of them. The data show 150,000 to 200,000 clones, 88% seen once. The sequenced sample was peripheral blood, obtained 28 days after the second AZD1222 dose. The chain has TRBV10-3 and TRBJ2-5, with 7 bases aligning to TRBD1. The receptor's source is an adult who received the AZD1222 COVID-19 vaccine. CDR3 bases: TGTGCCATCAGGGACAGGCAAGAGACCCAGTACTTC. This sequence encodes CAIRDRQETQYF.